A few counts support the clone carrying this TCR beta chain. The entry originates in a study of T-cell reconstitution after alpha-beta-depleted transplantation in children. From germline, CDR1 is SGHVS and CDR2 FQNEAQ. With 5 bases removed from V and 12 bases from J, the gap between germline ends came to 14 bases. This CDR3 is built from 12 residues. Unique molecular identifiers featured in how the TCRbeta library was prepared. One entry per CDR3 protein, called by TCRdb with MiXCR from the PCR reads. The sample lists 190,000 or so distinct CDR3 sequences, roughly 14% seen once, with over 10% in the top ten.

The genes are TRBV7-8 and TRBJ2-1; no definite D call. This clonotype was sampled from a human donor who donated a stem cell graft to a child with acute lymphoblastic leukemia. Sequencing used PBMCs from the stem cell graft donor, obtained from the stem cell graft. The CDR3 here is CASSRTSRRQFF. CDR3 in DNA: TGTGCCAGCAGCCGTACGTCGCGCCGGCAGTTCTTC.